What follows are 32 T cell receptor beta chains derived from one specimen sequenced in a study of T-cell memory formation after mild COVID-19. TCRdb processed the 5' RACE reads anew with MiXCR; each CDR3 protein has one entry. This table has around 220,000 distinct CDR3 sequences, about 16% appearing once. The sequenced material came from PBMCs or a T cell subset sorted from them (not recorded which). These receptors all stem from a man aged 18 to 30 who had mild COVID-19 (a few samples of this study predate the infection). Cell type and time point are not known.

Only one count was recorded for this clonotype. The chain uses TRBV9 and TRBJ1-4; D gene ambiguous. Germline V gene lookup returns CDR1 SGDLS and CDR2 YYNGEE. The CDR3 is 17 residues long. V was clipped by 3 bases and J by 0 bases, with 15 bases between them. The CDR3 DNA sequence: TGTGCCAGCAGCGCCGGAAGACGGGGATCAACTAATGAAAAACTGTTTTTT. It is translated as CASSAGRRGSTNEKLFF.

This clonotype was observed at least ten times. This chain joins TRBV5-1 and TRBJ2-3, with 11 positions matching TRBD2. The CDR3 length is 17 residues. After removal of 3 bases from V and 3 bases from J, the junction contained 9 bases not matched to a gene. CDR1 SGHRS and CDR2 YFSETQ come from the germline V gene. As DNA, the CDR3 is TGCGCCAGCAGCTCTCGACTTAGCGGGGGGGTTACAGATACGCAGTATTTT. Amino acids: CASSSRLSGGVTDTQYF.

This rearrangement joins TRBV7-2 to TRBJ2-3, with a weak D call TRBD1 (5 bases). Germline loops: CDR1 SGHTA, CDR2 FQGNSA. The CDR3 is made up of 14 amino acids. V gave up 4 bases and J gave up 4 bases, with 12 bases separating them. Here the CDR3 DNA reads TGTGCCAGCAGCTATGGGGCCTTCGCAGATACGCAGTATTTT. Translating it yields CASSYGAFADTQYF.

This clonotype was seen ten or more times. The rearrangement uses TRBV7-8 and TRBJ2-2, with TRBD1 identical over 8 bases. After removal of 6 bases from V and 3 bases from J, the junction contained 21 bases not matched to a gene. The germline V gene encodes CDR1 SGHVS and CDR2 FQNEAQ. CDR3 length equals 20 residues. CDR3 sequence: CASRLRTGRGLRLDTGELFF. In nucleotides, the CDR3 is TGTGCCAGCAGATTAAGAACAGGCAGGGGGCTGCGTTTAGACACCGGGGAGCTGTTTTTT.

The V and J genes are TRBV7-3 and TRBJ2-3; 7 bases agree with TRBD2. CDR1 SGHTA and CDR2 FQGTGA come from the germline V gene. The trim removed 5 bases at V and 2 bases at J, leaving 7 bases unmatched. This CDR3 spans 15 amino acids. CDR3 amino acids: CASSPSGGTTDTQYF. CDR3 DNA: TGTGCCAGCAGCCCTTCCGGGGGGACCACAGATACGCAGTATTTT.

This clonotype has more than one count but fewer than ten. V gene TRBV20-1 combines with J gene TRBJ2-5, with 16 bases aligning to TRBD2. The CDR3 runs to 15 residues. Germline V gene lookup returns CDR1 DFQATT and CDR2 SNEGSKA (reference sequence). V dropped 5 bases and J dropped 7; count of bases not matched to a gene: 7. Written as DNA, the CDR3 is TGCAGTGCTGGGACTAGCGGGGGGGCGGATGGGACCCAGTACTTC. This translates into CSAGTSGGADGTQYF.

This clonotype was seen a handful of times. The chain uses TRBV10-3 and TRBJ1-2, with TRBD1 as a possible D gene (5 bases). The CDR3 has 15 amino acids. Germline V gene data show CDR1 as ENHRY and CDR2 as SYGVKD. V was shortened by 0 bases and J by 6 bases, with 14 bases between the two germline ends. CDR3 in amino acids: CAISESATPGDGYTF. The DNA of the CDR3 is TGTGCCATCAGTGAGTCGGCAACCCCGGGGGATGGCTACACCTTC.

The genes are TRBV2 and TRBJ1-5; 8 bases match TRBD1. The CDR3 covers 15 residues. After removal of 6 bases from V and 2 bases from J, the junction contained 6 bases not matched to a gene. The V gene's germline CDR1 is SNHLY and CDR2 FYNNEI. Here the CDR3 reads CASRWDRWGNQPQHF. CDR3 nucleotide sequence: TGTGCCAGCAGATGGGACAGGTGGGGCAATCAGCCCCAGCATTTT.

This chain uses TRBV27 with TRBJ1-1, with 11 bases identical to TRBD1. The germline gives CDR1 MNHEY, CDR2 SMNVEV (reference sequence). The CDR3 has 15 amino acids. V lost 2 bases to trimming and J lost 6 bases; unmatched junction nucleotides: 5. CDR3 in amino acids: CASSLRDRGMPEAFF. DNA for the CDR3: TGTGCCAGCAGTTTACGGGACAGGGGGATGCCTGAAGCTTTCTTT.

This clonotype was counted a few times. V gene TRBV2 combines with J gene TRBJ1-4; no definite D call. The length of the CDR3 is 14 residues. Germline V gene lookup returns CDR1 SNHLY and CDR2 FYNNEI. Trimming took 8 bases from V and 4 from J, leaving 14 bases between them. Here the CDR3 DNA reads TGTGCCAGCGGACGCCTTCGTTTTAATGAAAAACTGTTTTTT. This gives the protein CASGRLRFNEKLFF.

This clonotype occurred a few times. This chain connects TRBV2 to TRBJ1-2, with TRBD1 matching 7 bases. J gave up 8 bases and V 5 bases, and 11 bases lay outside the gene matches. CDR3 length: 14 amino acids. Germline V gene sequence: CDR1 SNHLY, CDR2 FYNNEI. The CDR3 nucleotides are TGTGCCAGCAGTAAAGACAGGGCGTTGGAGGGCTACACCTTC. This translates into CASSKDRALEGYTF.

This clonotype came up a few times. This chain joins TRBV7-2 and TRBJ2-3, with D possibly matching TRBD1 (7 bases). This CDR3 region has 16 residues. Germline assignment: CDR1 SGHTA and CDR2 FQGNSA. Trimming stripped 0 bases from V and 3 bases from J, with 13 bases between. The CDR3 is CASSLAATGRTDTQYF. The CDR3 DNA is TGTGCCAGCAGCTTAGCCGCGACAGGGAGGACAGATACGCAGTATTTT. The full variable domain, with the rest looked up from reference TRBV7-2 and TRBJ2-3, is GAGVSQSPSNKVTEKGKDVELRCDPISGHTALYWYRQSLGQGLEFLIYFQGNSAPDKSGLPSDRFSAERTGGSVSTLTIQRTQQEDSAVYLCASSLAATGRTDTQYFGPGTRLTVL.

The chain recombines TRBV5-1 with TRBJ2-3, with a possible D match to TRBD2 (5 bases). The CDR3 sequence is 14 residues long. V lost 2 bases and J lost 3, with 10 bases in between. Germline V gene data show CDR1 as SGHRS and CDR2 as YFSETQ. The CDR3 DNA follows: TGCGCCAGCAGCTTCGCACTAGGGACAGATACGCAGTATTTT. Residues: CASSFALGTDTQYF.

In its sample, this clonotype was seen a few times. The CDR3 region is CASRRQGRNEQFF. CDR3 nucleotides: TGTGCCAGCAGGCGACAGGGCAGGAATGAGCAGTTCTTC. The V gene is TRBV12-3 or TRBV12-4, the J gene TRBJ2-1; 7 nucleotides align to TRBD1. The length of the CDR3 is 13 residues. V trimming: 6 bases; J trimming: 7 bases; junction bases outside the gene matches: 6.

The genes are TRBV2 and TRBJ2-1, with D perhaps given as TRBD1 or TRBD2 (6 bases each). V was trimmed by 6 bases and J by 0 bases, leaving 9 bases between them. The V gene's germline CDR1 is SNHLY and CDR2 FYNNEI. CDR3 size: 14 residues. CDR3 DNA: TGTGCCAGCAGGTCGGGGGCCTCCTACAATGAGCAGTTCTTC. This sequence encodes CASRSGASYNEQFF.

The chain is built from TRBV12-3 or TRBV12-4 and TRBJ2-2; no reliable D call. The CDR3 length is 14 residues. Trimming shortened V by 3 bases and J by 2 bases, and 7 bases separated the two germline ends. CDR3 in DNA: TGTGCCAGCAGTTTGTGGGTTAACACCGGGGAGCTGTTTTTT. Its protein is CASSLWVNTGELFF.

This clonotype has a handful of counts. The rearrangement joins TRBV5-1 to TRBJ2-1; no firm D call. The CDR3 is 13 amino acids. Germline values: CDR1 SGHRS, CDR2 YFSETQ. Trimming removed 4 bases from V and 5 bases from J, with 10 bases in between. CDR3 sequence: CASSPDPNNEQFF. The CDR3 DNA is TGCGCCAGCAGCCCGGACCCAAACAATGAGCAGTTCTTC.

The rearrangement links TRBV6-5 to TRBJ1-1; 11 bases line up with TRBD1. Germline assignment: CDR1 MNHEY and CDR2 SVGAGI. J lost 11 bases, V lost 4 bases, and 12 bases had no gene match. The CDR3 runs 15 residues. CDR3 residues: CASSWTGGFSGMAFF. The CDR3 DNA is TGTGCCAGCAGTTGGACAGGGGGCTTCTCCGGCATGGCTTTCTTT.

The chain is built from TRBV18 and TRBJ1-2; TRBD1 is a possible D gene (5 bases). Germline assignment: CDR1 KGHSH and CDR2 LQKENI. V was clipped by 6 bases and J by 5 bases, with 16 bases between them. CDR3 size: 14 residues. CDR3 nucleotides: TGTGCCAGCTCCCCCGGGGCCAACAGTTATGGCTACACCTTC. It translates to CASSPGANSYGYTF.

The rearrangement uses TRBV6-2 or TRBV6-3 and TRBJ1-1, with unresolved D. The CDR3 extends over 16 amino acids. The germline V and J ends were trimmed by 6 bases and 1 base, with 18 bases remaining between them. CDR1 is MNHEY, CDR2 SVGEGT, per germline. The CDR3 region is CASSDGISEPNTEAFF. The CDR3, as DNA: TGTGCCAGCAGCGACGGGATCTCCGAGCCGAACACTGAAGCTTTCTTT.

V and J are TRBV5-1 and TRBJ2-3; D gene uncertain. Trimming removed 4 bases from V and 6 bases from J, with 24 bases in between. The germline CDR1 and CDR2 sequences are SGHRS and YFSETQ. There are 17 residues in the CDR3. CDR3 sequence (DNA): TGCGCCAGCAGCCCATTTCCGGGTGGTCTCTTGGGGGATACGCAGTATTTT. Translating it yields CASSPFPGGLLGDTQYF. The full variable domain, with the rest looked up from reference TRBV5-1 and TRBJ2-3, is KAGVTQTPRYLIKTRGQQVTLSCSPISGHRSVSWYQQTPGQGLQFLFEYFSETQRNKGNFPGRFSGRQFSNSRSEMNVSTLELGDSALYLCASSPFPGGLLGDTQYFGPGTRLTVL.

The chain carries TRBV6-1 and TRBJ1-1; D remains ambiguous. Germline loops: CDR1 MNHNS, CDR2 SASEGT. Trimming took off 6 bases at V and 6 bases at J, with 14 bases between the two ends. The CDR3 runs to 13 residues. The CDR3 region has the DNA TGTGCCAGCAGCGCCACCCGGGCATCTGAAGCTTTCTTT. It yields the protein CASSATRASEAFF.

The CDR3 loop is CASSFDGLNEKLFF. CDR3 sequence (DNA): TGCGCCAGCAGCTTTGACGGGCTAAATGAAAAACTGTTTTTT. This chain links TRBV5-1 with TRBJ1-4; D remains ambiguous. This CDR3 is built from 14 residues. The germline V and J ends were trimmed by 2 bases and 5 bases, with 10 bases remaining between them. Germline loops: CDR1 SGHRS, CDR2 YFSETQ.

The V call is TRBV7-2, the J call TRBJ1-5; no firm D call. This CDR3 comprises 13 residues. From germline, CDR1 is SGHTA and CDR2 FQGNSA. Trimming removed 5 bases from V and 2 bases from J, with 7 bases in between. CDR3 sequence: CASSTLGNQPQHF. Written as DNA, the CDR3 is TGTGCCAGCAGCACTCTGGGCAATCAGCCCCAGCATTTT.

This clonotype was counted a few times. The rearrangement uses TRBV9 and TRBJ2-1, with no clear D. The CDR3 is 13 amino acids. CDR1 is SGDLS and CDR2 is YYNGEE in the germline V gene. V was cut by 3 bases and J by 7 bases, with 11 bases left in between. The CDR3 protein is CASSADPWNEQFF. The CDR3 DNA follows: TGTGCCAGCAGCGCAGACCCGTGGAATGAGCAGTTCTTC.

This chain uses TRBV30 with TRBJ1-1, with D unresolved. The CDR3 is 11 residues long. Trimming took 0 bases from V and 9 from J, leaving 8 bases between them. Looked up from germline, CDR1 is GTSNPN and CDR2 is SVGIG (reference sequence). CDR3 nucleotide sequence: TGTGCCTGGAGTGTGTTGGTCCAAGCTTTCTTT. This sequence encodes CAWSVLVQAFF.

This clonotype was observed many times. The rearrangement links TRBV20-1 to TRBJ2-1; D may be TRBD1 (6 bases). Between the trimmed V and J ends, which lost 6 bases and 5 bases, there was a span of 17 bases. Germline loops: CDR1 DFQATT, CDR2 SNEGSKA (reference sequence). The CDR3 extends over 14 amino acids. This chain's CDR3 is CSADARRGNNEQFF. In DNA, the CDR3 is TGCAGTGCCGATGCGCGCAGGGGCAACAATGAGCAGTTCTTC.

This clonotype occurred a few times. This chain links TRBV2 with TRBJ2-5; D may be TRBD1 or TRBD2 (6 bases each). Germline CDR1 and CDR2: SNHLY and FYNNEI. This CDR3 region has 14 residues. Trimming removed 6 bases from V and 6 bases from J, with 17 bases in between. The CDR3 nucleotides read TGTGCCAGCAGCGTTGAGGGGGGCACACAGACCCAGTACTTC. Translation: CASSVEGGTQTQYF.

The CDR3 here is CASSLGASGGSYEQYF. The CDR3 nucleotides are TGTGCCAGCAGCTTAGGCGCTAGCGGGGGATCCTACGAGCAGTACTTC. V gene TRBV7-2 combines with J gene TRBJ2-7; 10 nucleotides match TRBD2. The germline V gene encodes CDR1 SGHTA and CDR2 FQGNSA. V shed 1 base, J shed 1 base, and the junction held 4 bases outside the gene matches. The CDR3 consists of 16 residues.

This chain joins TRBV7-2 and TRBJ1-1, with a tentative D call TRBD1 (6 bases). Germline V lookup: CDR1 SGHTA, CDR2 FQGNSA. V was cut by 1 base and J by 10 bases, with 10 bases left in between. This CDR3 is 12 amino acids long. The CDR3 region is CASSLEDRRAFF. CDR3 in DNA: TGTGCCAGCAGCTTAGAGGACAGACGAGCTTTCTTT. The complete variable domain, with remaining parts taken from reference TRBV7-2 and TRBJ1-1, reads GAGVSQSPSNKVTEKGKDVELRCDPISGHTALYWYRQSLGQGLEFLIYFQGNSAPDKSGLPSDRFSAERTGGSVSTLTIQRTQQEDSAVYLCASSLEDRRAFFGQGTRLTVV.

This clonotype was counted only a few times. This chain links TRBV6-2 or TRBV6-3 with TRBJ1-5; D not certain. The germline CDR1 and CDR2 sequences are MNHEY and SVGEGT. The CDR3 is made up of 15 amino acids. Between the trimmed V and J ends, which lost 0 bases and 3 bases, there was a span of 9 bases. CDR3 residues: CASSYSGIVNQPQHF. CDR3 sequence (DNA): TGTGCCAGCAGTTACTCGGGTATCGTCAATCAGCCCCAGCATTTT.

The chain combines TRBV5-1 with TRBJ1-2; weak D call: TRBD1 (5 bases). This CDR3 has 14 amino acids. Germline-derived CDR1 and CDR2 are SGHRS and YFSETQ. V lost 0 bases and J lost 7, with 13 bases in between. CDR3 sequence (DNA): TGCGCCAGCAGCTTGGAGGCAGGGATCTCTGGCTACACCTTC. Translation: CASSLEAGISGYTF.